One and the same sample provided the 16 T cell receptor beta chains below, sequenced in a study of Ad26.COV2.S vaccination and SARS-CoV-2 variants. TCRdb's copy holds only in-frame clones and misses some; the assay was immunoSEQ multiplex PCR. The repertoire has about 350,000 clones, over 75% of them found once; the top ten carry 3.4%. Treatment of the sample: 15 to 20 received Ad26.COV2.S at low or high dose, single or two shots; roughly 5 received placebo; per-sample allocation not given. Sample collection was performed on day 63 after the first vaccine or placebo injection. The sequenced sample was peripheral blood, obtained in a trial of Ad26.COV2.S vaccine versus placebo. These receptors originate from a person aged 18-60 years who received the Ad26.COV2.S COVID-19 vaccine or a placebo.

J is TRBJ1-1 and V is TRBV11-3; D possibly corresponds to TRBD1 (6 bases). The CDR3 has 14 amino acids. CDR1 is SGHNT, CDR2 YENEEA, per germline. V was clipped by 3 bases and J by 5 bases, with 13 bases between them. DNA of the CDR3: TGTGCCAGCAGCTTTTCTGGGGGGGCAACTGAAGCTTTCTTT. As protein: CASSFSGGATEAFF. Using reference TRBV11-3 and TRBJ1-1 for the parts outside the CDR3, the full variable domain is EAGVVQSPRYKIIEKKQPVAFWCNPISGHNTLYWYLQNLGQGPELLIRYENEEAVDDSQLPKDRFSAERLKGVDSTLKIQPAELGDSAVYLCASSFSGGATEAFFGQGTRLTVV.

As DNA, the CDR3 is TGTGCCAGCAGCGATGGGAGCTCCTACGAGCAGTACTTC. This sequence encodes CASSDGSSYEQYF. This chain links TRBV7-9 with TRBJ2-7, with TRBD2 as a possible D gene (5 bases). Germline values: CDR1 SEHNR, CDR2 FQNEAQ (reference sequence). V gave up 5 bases and J gave up 0 bases, with 8 bases separating them. CDR3 size: 13 residues.

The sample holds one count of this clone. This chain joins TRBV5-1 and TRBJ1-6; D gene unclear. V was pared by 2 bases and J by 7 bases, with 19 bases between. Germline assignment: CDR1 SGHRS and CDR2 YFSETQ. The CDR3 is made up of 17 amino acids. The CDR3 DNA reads TGCGCCAGCAGCTTAGGGTCGGGGAATGTTTACAATTCACCCCTCCACTTT. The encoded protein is CASSLGSGNVYNSPLHF.

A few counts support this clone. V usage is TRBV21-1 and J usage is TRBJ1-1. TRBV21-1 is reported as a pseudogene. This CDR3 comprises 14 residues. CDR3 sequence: CASSRMGEDTEAFF. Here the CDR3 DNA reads TGTGCCAGCAGCCGCATGGGAGAGGATACTGAAGCTTTCTTT.

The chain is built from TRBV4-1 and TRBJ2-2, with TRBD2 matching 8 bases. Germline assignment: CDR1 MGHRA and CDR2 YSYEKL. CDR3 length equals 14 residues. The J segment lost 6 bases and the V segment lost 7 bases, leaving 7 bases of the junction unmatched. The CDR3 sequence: CASTGGAVSGELFF. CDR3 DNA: TGCGCCAGCACCGGGGGGGCCGTATCCGGGGAGCTGTTTTTT.

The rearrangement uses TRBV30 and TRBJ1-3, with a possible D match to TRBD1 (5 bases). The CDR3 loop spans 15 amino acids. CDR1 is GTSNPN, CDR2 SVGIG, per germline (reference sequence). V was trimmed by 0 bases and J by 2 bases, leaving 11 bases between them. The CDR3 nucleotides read TGTGCCTGGAGTGTTGGGGGTTCTGCTGGAAACACCATATATTTT. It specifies CAWSVGGSAGNTIYF.

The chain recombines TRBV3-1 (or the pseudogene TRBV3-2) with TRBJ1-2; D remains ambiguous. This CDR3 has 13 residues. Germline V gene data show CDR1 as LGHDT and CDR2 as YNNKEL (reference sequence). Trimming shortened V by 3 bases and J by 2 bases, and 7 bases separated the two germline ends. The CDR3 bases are TGTGCCAGCAGCCAGACCCCCAACTATGGCTACACCTTC. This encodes CASSQTPNYGYTF.

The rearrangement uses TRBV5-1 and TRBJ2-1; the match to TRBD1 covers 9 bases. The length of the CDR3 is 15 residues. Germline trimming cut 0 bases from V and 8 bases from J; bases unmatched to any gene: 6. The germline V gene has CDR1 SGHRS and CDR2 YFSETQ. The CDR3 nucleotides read TGCGCCAGCAGCTTGGAGGGACAGGGAAGAGATGAGCAGTTCTTC. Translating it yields CASSLEGQGRDEQFF.

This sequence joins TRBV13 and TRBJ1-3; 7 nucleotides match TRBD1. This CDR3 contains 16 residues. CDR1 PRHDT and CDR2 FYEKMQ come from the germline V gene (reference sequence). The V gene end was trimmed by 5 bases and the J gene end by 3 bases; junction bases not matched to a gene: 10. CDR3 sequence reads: CASSRGTARNGNTIYF. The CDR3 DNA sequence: TGTGCCAGCAGCCGCGGGACAGCAAGAAATGGAAACACCATATATTTT.

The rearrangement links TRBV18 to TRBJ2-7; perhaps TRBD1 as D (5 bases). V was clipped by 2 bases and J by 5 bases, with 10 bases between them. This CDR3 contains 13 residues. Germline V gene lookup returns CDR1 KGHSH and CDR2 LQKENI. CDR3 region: CASSPAKGDEQYF. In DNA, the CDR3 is TGTGCCAGCTCACCAGCTAAAGGGGACGAGCAGTACTTC.

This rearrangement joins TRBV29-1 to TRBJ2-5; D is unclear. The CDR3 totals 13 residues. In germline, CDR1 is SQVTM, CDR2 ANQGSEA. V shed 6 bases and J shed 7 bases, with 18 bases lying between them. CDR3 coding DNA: TGCAGCGTCGGAACTATCCTCATCGGGACCCAGTACTTC. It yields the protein CSVGTILIGTQYF.

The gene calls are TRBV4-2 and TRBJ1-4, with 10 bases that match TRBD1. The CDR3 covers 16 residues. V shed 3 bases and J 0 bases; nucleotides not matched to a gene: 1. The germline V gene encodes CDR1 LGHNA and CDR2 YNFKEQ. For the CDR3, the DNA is TGTGCCAGCAGCCAGGACAGGGGGTCAACTAATGAAAAACTGTTTTTT. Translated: CASSQDRGSTNEKLFF.

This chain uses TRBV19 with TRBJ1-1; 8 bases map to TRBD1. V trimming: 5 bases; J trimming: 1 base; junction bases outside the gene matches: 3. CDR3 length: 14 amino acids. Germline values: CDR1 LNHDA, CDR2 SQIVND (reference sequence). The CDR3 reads CASSPGQENTEAFF. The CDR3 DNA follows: TGTGCCAGTAGTCCGGGACAGGAGAACACTGAAGCTTTCTTT.

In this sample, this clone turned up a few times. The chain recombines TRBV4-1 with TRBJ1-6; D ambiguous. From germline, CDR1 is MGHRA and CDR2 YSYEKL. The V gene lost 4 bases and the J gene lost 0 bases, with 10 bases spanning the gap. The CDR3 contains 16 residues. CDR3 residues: CASSPLPSSYNSPLHF. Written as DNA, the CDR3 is TGCGCCAGCAGCCCACTCCCGAGCTCCTATAATTCACCCCTCCACTTT.

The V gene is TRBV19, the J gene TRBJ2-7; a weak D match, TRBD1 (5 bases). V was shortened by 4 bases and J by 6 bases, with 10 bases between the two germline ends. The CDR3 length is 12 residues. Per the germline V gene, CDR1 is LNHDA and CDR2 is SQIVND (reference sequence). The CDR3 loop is CASSTDSREQYF. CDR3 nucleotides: TGTGCCAGTAGTACTGACAGCCGCGAGCAGTACTTC.

The DNA for the CDR3 is TGTGCCAGCAGCTTGGACCAGTGGGTTATGAACACTGAAGCTTTCTTT. Translated: CASSLDQWVMNTEAFF. The V gene is TRBV5-4, the J gene TRBJ1-1; no clear D gene. The CDR3 spans 16 residues. The V and J ends lost 0 bases and 0 bases respectively, with 12 bases between them. The germline gives CDR1 SGHNT, CDR2 YYREEE (reference sequence).